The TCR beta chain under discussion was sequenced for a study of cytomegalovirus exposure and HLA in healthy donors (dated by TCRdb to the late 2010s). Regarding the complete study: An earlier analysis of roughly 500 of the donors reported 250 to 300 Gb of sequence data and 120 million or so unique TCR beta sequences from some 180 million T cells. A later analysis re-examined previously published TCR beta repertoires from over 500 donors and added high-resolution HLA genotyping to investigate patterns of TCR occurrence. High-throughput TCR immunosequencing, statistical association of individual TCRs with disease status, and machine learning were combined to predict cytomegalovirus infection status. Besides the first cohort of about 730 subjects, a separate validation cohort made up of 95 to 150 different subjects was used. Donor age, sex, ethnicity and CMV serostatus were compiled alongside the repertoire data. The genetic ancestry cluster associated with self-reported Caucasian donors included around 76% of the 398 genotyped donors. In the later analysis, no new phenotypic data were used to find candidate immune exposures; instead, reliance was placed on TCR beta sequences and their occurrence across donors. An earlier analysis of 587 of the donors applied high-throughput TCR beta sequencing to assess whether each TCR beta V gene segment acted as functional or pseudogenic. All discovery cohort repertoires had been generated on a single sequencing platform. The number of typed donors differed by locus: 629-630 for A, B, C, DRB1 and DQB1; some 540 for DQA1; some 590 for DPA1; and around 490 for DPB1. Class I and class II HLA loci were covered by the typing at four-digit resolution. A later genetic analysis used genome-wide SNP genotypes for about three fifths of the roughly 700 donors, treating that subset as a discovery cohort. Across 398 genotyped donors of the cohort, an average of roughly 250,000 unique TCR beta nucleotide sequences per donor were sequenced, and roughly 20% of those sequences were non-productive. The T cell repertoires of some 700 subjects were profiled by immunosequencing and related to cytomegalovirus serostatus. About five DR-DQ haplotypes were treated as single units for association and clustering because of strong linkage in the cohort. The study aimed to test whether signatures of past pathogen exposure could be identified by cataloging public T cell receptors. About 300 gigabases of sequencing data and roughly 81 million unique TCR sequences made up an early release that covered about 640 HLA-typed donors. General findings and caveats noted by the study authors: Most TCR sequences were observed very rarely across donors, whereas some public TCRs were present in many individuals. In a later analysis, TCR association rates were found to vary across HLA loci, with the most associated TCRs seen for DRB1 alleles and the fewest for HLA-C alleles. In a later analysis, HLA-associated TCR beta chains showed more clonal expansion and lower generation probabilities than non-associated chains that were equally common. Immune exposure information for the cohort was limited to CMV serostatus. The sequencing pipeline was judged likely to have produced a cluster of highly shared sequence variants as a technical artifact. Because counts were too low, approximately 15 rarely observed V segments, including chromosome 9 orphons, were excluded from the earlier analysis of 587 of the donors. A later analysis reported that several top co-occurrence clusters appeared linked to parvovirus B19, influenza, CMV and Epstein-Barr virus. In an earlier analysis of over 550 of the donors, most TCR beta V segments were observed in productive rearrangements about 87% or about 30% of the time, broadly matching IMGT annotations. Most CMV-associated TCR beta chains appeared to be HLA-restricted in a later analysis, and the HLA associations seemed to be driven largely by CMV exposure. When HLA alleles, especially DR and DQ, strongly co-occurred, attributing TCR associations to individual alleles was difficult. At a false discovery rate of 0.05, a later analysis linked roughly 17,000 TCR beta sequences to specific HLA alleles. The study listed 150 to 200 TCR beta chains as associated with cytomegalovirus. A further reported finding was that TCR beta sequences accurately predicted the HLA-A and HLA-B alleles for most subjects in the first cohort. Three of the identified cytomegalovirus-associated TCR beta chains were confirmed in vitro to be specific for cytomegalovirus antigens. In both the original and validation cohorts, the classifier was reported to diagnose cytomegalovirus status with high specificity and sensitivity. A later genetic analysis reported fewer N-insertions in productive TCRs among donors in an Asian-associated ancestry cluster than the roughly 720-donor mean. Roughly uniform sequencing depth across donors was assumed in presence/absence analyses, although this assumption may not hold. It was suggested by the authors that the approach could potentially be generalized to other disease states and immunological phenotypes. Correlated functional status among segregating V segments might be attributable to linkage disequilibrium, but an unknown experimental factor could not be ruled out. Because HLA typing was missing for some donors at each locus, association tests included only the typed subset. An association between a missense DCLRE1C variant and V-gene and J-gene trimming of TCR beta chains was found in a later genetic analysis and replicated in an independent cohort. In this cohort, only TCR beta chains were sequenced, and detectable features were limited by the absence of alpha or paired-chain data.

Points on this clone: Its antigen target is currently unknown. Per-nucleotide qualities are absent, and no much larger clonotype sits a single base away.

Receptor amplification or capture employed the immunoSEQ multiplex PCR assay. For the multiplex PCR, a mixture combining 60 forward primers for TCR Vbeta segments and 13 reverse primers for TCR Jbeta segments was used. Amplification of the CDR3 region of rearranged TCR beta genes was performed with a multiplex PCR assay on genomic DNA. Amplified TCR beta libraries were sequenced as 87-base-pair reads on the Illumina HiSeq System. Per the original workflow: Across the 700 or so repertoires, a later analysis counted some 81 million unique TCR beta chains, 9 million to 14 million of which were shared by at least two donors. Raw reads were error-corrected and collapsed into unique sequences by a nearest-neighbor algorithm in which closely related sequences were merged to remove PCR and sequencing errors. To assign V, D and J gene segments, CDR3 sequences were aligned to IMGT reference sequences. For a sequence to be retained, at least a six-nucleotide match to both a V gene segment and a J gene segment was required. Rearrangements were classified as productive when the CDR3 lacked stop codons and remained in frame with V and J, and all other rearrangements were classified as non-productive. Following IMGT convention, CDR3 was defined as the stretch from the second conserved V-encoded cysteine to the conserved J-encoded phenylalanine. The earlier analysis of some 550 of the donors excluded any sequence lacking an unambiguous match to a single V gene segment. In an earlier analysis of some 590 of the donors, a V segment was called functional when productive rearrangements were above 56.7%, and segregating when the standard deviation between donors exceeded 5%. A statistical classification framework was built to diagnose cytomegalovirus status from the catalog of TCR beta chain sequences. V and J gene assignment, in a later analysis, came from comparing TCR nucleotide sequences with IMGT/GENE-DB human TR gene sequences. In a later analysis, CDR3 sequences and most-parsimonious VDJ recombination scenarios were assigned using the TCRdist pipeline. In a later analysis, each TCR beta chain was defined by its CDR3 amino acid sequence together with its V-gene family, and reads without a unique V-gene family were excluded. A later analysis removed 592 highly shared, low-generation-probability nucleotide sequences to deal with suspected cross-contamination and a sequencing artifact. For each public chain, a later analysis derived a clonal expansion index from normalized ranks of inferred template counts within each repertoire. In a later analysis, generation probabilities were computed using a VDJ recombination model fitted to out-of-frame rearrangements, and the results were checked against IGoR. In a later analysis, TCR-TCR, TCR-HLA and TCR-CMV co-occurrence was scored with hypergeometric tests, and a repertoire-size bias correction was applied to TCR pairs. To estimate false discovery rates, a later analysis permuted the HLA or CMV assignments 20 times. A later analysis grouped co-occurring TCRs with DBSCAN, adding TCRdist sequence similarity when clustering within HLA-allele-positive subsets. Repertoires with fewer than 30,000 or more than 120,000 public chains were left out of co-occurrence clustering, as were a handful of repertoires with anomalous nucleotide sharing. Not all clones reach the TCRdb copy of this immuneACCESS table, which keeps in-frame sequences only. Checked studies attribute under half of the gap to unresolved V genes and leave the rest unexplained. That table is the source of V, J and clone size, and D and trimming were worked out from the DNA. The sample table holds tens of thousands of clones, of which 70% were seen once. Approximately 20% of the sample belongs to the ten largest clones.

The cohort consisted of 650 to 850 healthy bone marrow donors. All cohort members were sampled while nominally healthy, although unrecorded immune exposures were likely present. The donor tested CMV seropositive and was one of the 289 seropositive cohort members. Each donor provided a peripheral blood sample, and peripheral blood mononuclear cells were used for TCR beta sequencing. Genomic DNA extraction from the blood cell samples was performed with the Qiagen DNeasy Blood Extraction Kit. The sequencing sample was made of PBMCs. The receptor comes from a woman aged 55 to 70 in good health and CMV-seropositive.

Here is the DNA: TGCGCCAGCAGCTTGTATGGGGGGACAGGGTCTCCTGAAGCTTTCTTT. It encodes CASSLYGGTGSPEAFF. Here the chain combines TRBV5-1 and TRBJ1-1, with 9 middle bases fitting TRBD1. At the junction V is shortened by 1 base and J by 6 bases; bases outside the gene matches: 10. Per the germline V gene, SGHRS is the CDR1 and YFSETQ is the CDR2. The CDR3 spans 16 residues, from the cysteine through the phenylalanine. Left in the record is the CDR3 DNA by itself, 48 bases read in frame from the first base.